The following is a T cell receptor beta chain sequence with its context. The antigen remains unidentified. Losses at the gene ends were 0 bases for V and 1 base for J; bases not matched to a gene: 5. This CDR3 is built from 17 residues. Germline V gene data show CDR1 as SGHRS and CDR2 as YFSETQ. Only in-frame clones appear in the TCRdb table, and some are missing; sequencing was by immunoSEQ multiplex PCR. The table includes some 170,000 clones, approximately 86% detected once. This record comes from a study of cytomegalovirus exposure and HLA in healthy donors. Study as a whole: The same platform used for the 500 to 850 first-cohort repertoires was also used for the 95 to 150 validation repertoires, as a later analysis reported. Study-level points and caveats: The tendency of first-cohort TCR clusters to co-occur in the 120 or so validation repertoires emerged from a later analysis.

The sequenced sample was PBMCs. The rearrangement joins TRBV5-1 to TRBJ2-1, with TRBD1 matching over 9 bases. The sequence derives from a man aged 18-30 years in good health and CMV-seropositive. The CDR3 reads CASSLEATGGSYNEQFF. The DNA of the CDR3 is TGCGCCAGCAGCTTGGAAGCGACAGGGGGGTCCTACAATGAGCAGTTCTTC.